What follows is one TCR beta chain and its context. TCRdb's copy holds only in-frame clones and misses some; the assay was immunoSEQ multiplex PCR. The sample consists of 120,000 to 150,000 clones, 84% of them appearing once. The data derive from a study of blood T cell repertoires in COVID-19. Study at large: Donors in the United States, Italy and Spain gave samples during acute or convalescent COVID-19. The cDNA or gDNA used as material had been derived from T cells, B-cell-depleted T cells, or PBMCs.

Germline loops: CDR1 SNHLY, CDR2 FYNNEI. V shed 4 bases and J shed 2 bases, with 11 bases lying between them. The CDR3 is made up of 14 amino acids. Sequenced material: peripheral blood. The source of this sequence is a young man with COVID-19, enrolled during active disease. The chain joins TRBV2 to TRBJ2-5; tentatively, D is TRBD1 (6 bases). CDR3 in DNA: TGTGCCAGCAGTGTGGACAGATATCAAGAGACCCAGTACTTC. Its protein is CASSVDRYQETQYF.